Following are 20 T cell receptor beta chains from one sample sequenced in a study of blood T cell repertoires in COVID-19. Clones were read by immunoSEQ multiplex PCR, and TCRdb kept only the in-frame ones, dropping some. The top ten clones hold roughly 1.8% of a sample with roughly 24,000 clones, roughly 90% of them seen once. Source material: peripheral blood. These receptors came from a woman between 55 and 75 years old with active COVID-19.

This chain links TRBV5-1 with TRBJ1-1; D possibly corresponds to TRBD1 (5 bases). From germline, CDR1 is SGHRS and CDR2 YFSETQ. V was trimmed by 3 bases and J by 1 base, leaving 10 bases between them. This CDR3 has 14 amino acids. The CDR3 sequence is CASSYLTENTEAFF. In nucleotides, the CDR3 is TGCGCCAGCAGCTACTTGACAGAGAACACTGAAGCTTTCTTT.

The chain couples TRBV3-1 (or the pseudogene TRBV3-2) to TRBJ2-7; 7 bases fit TRBD2. Trimming at V came to 4 bases and at J to 4 bases, leaving 1 base not matched to a gene. This CDR3 is 12 amino acids long. Germline loops: CDR1 LGHDT, CDR2 YNNKEL (reference sequence). CDR3 region: CASSPGGYEQYF. The CDR3 DNA reads as TGTGCCAGCAGCCCCGGGGGGTACGAGCAGTACTTC.

The rearrangement links TRBV11-2 to TRBJ2-3, with D perhaps TRBD2 (6 bases). V shed 5 bases and J shed 3 bases, with 9 bases lying between them. Germline CDR1 and CDR2: SGHAT and FQNNGV. This CDR3 has 13 residues. The CDR3 loop is CASSLSGTDTQYF. The DNA for the CDR3 is TGTGCCAGCAGCCTAAGCGGGACAGATACGCAGTATTTT.

The V gene is TRBV19, the J gene TRBJ1-4; TRBD1 might be the D (6 bases). The germline gives CDR1 LNHDA, CDR2 SQIVND (reference sequence). V was clipped by 6 bases and J by 0 bases, with 14 bases between them. The CDR3 is made up of 16 amino acids. As DNA, the CDR3 is TGTGCCAGTAGGTCGACAGGCACTGCAACTAATGAAAAACTGTTTTTT. It yields the protein CASRSTGTATNEKLFF.

The CDR3 sequence is CASSGRSYEQYF. CDR3 DNA sequence: TGTGCCAGCAGCGGTCGGTCGTACGAGCAGTACTTC. J is TRBJ2-7 and V is TRBV7-9; unclear D gene. This CDR3 has 12 residues. The V gene lost 5 bases and the J gene lost 4 bases, with 9 bases spanning the gap. Per germline, CDR1 SEHNR and CDR2 FQNEAQ (reference sequence).

The chain employs TRBV28 and TRBJ2-5, with TRBD1 as a possible D gene (5 bases). The CDR3 loop spans 16 amino acids. Germline V gene data show CDR1 as MDHEN and CDR2 as SYDVKM. V lost 3 bases to trimming and J lost 2 bases, with 16 bases between them. This CDR3 reads CASSLYFGAGQETQYF. DNA of the CDR3: TGTGCCAGCAGTTTGTACTTTGGGGCAGGACAAGAGACCCAGTACTTC. The full variable domain, its missing parts supplied by reference TRBV28 and TRBJ2-5, is DVKVTQSSRYLVKRTGEKVFLECVQDMDHENMFWYRQDPGLGLRLIYFSYDVKMKEKGDIPEGYSVSREKKERFSLILESASTNQTSMYLCASSLYFGAGQETQYFGPGTRLLVL.

The rearrangement uses TRBV20-1 and TRBJ2-7, with 7 bases identical to TRBD2. This CDR3 spans 13 amino acids. CDR1 DFQATT and CDR2 SNEGSKA come from the germline V gene (reference sequence). Germline trimming cut 3 bases from V and 6 bases from J; bases unmatched to any gene: 8. The chain's CDR3 is CSASWSGGVEQYF. The CDR3 DNA reads as TGCAGTGCTAGTTGGTCGGGAGGTGTCGAGCAGTACTTC.

This clone was recorded a few times. V gene TRBV10-3 combines with J gene TRBJ1-5; 8 bases fit TRBD1. The germline V gene has CDR1 ENHRY and CDR2 SYGVKD. The CDR3 runs 14 residues. Trimming at V came to 10 bases and at J to 6 bases, leaving 11 bases not matched to a gene. The DNA for the CDR3 is TGTGCCACCGAGGGGGACAGGCGGGGTCAGCCCCAGCATTTT. It translates to CATEGDRRGQPQHF.

The V and J genes are TRBV5-1 and TRBJ1-2; 9 bases fit TRBD1. CDR3 length: 13 amino acids. CDR1 SGHRS and CDR2 YFSETQ come from the germline V gene. J gave up 4 bases and V 4 bases, and 2 bases lay outside the gene matches. The CDR3 loop is CASSMDRGYGYTF. DNA for the CDR3: TGCGCCAGCAGCATGGACAGGGGCTATGGCTACACCTTC.

This clone was counted between two and nine times. The V call is TRBV7-9, the J call TRBJ1-5; D might be TRBD1 (6 bases). V was clipped by 4 bases and J by 11 bases, with 15 bases between them. This CDR3 is 13 amino acids long. Germline V gene data show CDR1 as SEHNR and CDR2 as FQNEAQ (reference sequence). The CDR3 protein is CASSSGTNRAQHF. CDR3 bases: TGTGCCAGCAGCTCCGGGACAAACCGGGCCCAGCATTTT.

The rearrangement joins TRBV4-1 to TRBJ2-7, with TRBD2 identical over 13 bases. The CDR3 sequence is 14 residues long. From germline, CDR1 is MGHRA and CDR2 YSYEKL. V dropped 4 bases and J dropped 5; count of bases not matched to a gene: 2. CDR3 in amino acids: CASSPGLAGNEQYF. CDR3 DNA: TGCGCCAGCAGCCCGGGACTAGCGGGGAACGAGCAGTACTTC.

This clone was seen only a few times. An end of the junction differs from the germline gene, which may be a read error. The chain carries TRBV10-3 and TRBJ2-1; TRBD1 might be the D (8 bases). CDR3 length: 14 residues. CDR1 ENHRY and CDR2 SYGVKD come from the germline V gene. As DNA, the CDR3 is TGTGCCATCAGTGAGTCGAAAGATGTACAGGGGGGGATCTTC. Protein product: CAISESKDVQGGIF.

The chain is built from TRBV5-1 and TRBJ2-2; TRBD2 matches 7 bases. The junction had 1 base not matched to a gene; V was cut back by 2 bases and J by 0 bases. CDR1 and CDR2 (germline): SGHRS, YFSETQ. This CDR3 contains 15 residues. The CDR3 loop is CASSFGTTNTGELFF. In DNA, the CDR3 is TGCGCCAGCAGCTTCGGGACTACGAACACCGGGGAGCTGTTTTTT. Using reference TRBV5-1 and TRBJ2-2 for the parts outside the CDR3, the full variable domain is KAGVTQTPRYLIKTRGQQVTLSCSPISGHRSVSWYQQTPGQGLQFLFEYFSETQRNKGNFPGRFSGRQFSNSRSEMNVSTLELGDSALYLCASSFGTTNTGELFFGEGSRLTVL.

The gene calls are TRBV5-1 and TRBJ2-7; 11 bases are shared with TRBD2. Germline values: CDR1 SGHRS, CDR2 YFSETQ. V was pared by 2 bases and J by 3 bases, with 1 base of the junction left unmatched. The CDR3 has 14 residues. The CDR3 loop is CASSLGTSGYEQYF. CDR3 nucleotides: TGCGCCAGCAGCTTAGGGACTAGCGGCTACGAGCAGTACTTC.

The chain joins TRBV3-1 (or the pseudogene TRBV3-2) to TRBJ2-1; 8 bases line up with TRBD2. Germline V gene sequence: CDR1 LGHDT, CDR2 YNNKEL (reference sequence). This CDR3 is built from 16 residues. J lost 7 bases, V lost 0 bases, and 8 bases had no gene match. CDR3 in amino acids: CASSQDLTGGENEQFF. For the CDR3, the DNA is TGTGCCAGCAGCCAAGATTTAACGGGAGGGGAGAATGAGCAGTTCTTC.

The chain is built from TRBV5-1 and TRBJ2-7, with 9 bases matching TRBD2. J gave up 3 bases and V 3 bases, and 4 bases lay outside the gene matches. This CDR3 spans 14 amino acids. Germline-derived CDR1 and CDR2 are SGHRS and YFSETQ. The CDR3 region has the DNA TGCGCCAGCAGCTCTAGCGGGAACCGCTACGAGCAGTACTTC. Translation gives CASSSSGNRYEQYF.

This clone occurred once. This sequence joins TRBV6-6 and TRBJ1-1; D remains ambiguous. CDR3 length equals 15 residues. V lost 8 bases to trimming and J lost 6 bases, with 22 bases between them. Germline V CDR1 and CDR2: MNHNY, SVGAGI (reference sequence). The CDR3 DNA reads TGTGCCAGCTCGCCTGCTCTTGAGGGAGGAGCTGAAGCTTTCTTT. Protein sequence: CASSPALEGGAEAFF.

V gene TRBV7-9 combines with J gene TRBJ2-1; TRBD2 matches 10 bases. Germline lookup yields CDR1 SEHNR and CDR2 FQNEAQ (reference sequence). This CDR3 comprises 19 residues. J was trimmed by 7 bases and V by 1 base; bases with no gene match: 16. This CDR3 reads CASSLVAGALAGVINEQFF. DNA of the CDR3: TGTGCCAGCAGCTTAGTGGCAGGGGCTCTAGCGGGAGTCATTAATGAGCAGTTCTTC.

This sequence joins TRBV19 and TRBJ2-2, with 8 bases fitting TRBD2. The length of the CDR3 is 15 residues. The germline CDR1 and CDR2 sequences are LNHDA and SQIVND (reference sequence). The J segment lost 8 bases and the V segment lost 4 bases, leaving 9 bases of the junction unmatched. The CDR3 DNA reads TGTGCCAGTAGTACCCCGGGACTAGGGTCTGGGGAGCTGTTTTTT. This encodes CASSTPGLGSGELFF.

This clone appeared once. CDR3 sequence: CASSKRQGGYEQYF. Written as DNA, the CDR3 is TGTGCCAGTAGTAAGCGACAGGGCGGGTACGAGCAGTACTTC. This chain connects TRBV19 to TRBJ2-7; TRBD1 agrees at 7 bases. CDR1 is LNHDA, CDR2 SQIVND, per germline (reference sequence). This CDR3 comprises 14 residues. After removal of 4 bases from V and 4 bases from J, the junction contained 7 bases not matched to a gene.